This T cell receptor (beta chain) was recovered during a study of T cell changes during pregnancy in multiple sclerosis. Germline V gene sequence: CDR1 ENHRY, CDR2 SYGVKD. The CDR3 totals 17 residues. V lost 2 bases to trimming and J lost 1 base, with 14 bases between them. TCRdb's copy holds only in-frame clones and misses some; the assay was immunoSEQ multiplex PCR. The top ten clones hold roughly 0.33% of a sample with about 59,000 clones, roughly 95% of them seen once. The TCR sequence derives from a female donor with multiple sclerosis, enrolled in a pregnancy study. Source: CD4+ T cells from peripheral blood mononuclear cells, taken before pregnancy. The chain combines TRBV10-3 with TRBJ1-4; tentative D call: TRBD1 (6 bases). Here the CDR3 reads CAISERGGVGTNEKLFF. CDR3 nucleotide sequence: TGTGCCATCAGTGAGCGGGGGGGCGTCGGAACTAATGAAAAACTGTTTTTT.